This T cell receptor (beta chain) is from a study of cytomegalovirus exposure and HLA in healthy donors. Study-wide results and limits: Clonal expansion, a later analysis showed, was greater in HLA-associated TCR beta chains than in equally common others. Earlier analysis found most TCR beta V segments productive about 90% or about 30% of the time. CMV serostatus alone was available as immune exposure information.

Turning to this clone: What it binds is unknown.

Researchers ran the PCR with 60 Vbeta and 13 Jbeta primers. Sequencing used immunoSEQ multiplex PCR; TCRdb keeps in-frame clones, though not all of them. The ten most abundant clones cover 20% to 30% of a sample with about 51,000 clones. The CDR3 is 14 residues long. Germline loops: CDR1 SGHTA, CDR2 FQGTGA. With 5 bases clipped from V and 4 bases from J, the junction kept 7 bases outside the gene matches. The sequencing sample was made of PBMCs. The chain combines TRBV7-3 with TRBJ1-1, with 7 bases fitting TRBD1. The origin of this receptor is a man aged 35 to 55 in good health and CMV-seropositive. The DNA of the CDR3 is TGTGCCAGCAGCCCACAACAGGGGAGCACTGAAGCTTTCTTT. Amino acid sequence: CASSPQQGSTEAFF.